The 5 T cell receptor beta chains presented below share a single source sample, sequenced in a study of blood T cell repertoires in COVID-19. TCRdb keeps only in-frame clones here, not all; method: immunoSEQ multiplex PCR. The data show around 280,000 clones, about 89% seen once. Sequencing was carried out using PBMCs or T cells enriched from blood (not recorded which). These receptors all stem from a woman in her forties who had recovered from COVID-19.

The chain links TRBV4-3 to TRBJ2-2; D gene ambiguous. This CDR3 has 16 amino acids. Trimming shortened V by 0 bases and J by 6 bases, and 14 bases separated the two germline ends. Germline CDR1 LGHNA, CDR2 YSLEER. This CDR3 reads CASSQDYWVRAGELFF. CDR3 nucleotide sequence: TGCGCCAGCAGCCAAGATTATTGGGTTCGGGCCGGGGAGCTGTTTTTT.

The chain combines TRBV5-1 with TRBJ2-7; D ambiguous. The V and J ends lost 6 bases and 4 bases respectively, with 14 bases between them. CDR3 length equals 13 residues. CDR1 is SGHRS and CDR2 is YFSETQ in the germline V gene. The CDR3 is CASTGPLGYEQYF. In DNA, the CDR3 is TGCGCCAGCACGGGTCCTCTCGGGTACGAGCAGTACTTC.

The rearrangement uses TRBV12-5 and TRBJ2-3; tentative D call: TRBD2 (6 bases). The CDR3 is 16 residues long. From germline, CDR1 is LGHNT and CDR2 FRNRAP. The germline V and J ends were trimmed by 1 base and 0 bases, with 11 bases remaining between them. The CDR3 DNA reads as TGTGCTAGTGGTTTGGGCGGGACGGCTAGCACAGATACGCAGTATTTT. Its protein product is CASGLGGTASTDTQYF.

The sample holds one count of this clone. The rearrangement joins TRBV7-8 to TRBJ2-6; weak D call: TRBD2 (5 bases). The V and J ends lost 5 bases and 2 bases respectively, with 13 bases between them. Germline V gene lookup returns CDR1 SGHVS and CDR2 FQNEAQ. This CDR3 is built from 16 residues. CDR3 protein: CASSAPRVTGANVLTF. The CDR3 bases are TGTGCCAGCAGCGCTCCGCGGGTAACTGGGGCCAACGTCCTGACTTTC.

This sequence joins TRBV5-1 and TRBJ2-7; the match to TRBD2 covers 7 bases. Germline trimming cut 0 bases from V and 4 bases from J; bases unmatched to any gene: 4. Germline lookup yields CDR1 SGHRS and CDR2 YFSETQ. The CDR3 runs to 14 residues. CDR3 sequence reads: CASSLEGSGYEQYF. The CDR3 DNA reads as TGCGCCAGCAGCTTGGAGGGTAGCGGGTACGAGCAGTACTTC.